Listed here are 2 T cell receptor beta chains from one sample, sequenced in a study of metastatic and nonmetastatic thyroid tumors. TCRdb re-processed the PCR reads through MiXCR. This sample has approximately 30,000 clones, with around 3.5% found just once. No patient had received any treatment before thyroid surgery. The sequencing sample was made of blood. The receptors here all came from a male donor with papillary thyroid cancer or a benign thyroid nodule (not recorded which). Some clones in this sample may be carry-over from other donors' samples.

This clone was found a few times. This sequence joins TRBV20-1 and TRBJ2-2, with 8 positions matching TRBD1. The CDR3 totals 13 residues. Germline lookup yields CDR1 DFQATT and CDR2 SNEGSKA (reference sequence). J was trimmed by 5 bases and V by 8 bases; bases with no gene match: 7. This CDR3 is CSSLTGVTGELFF. The CDR3 DNA is TGCAGTTCCTTGACAGGGGTTACCGGGGAGCTGTTTTTT.

This clone turned up a few times. A much larger clonotype is one base distant, so this may be a read error. The chain combines TRBV7-9 with TRBJ1-4; D unclear. V lost 5 bases to trimming and J lost 2 bases, with 12 bases between them. This CDR3 is 15 amino acids long. CDR1 and CDR2 (germline): SEHNR, FQNEAQ (reference sequence). The CDR3 DNA sequence: TGTGCCAGCAGCCCAACACGCTCTACTAATGAAAAACTGTTTTTT. Its translation: CASSPTRSTNEKLFF.